The clone carrying this T cell receptor beta chain turned up a few times. Its target is unknown. This sample is drawn from a study of cytomegalovirus exposure and HLA in healthy donors. Overall study results and limits: A previous analysis found most TCR beta V segments productive roughly 87% or roughly 30% of the time. Among the CMV-associated chains, a few were confirmed in vitro as specific for CMV antigens. Reported performance of the classifier showed diagnosis of cytomegalovirus status with high specificity and sensitivity.

The PCR contained 60 Vbeta and 13 Jbeta primers. How the authors handled the data: In a later analysis, the count reached 75 million to 90 million unique TCR beta chains, with 9 million to 11 million shared. The table came from immunoSEQ multiplex PCR; TCRdb's copy has only in-frame clones and leaves some out. That table supplies the V and J calls and clone size; D and trimming were determined from the DNA. The sample carries roughly 97,000 clones, roughly 9.4% recorded once. CDR3 size: 13 residues. Between the trimmed V and J ends, which lost 2 bases and 7 bases, there was a span of 8 bases. CDR1 is LNHDA, CDR2 SQIVND, per germline (reference sequence).

This chain joins TRBV19 and TRBJ1-4; D not certain. The source of this sequence is a man aged 50 to 60 in good health and CMV-seropositive. Sequenced material: PBMCs. The CDR3 sequence is CASSIKTGEKLFF. The CDR3 DNA reads TGTGCCAGTAGTATAAAAACGGGTGAAAAACTGTTTTTT. Combining the CDR3 with reference TRBV19 and TRBJ1-4 gives the whole variable domain DGGITQSPKYLFRKEGQNVTLSCEQNLNHDAMYWYRQDPGQGLRLIYYSQIVNDFQKGDIAEGYSVSREKKESFPLTVTSAQKNPTAFYLCASSIKTGEKLFFGSGTQLSVL.